This T cell receptor beta chain was captured in a study of early T cells in non-severe SARS-CoV-2 infection. Study-wide results and caveats: A preference for anti-spike CD8 responses marked VDJdb matching, which missed private and CD4 specificities.

Ten or more counts support this clonotype. What it binds is unknown. The CDR3 covers 16 residues. The V and J ends lost 0 bases and 2 bases, in that order; junction bases with no gene match: 4. In germline, CDR1 is SGDLS, CDR2 YYNGEE. The library protocol tagged individual cDNA molecules with unique molecular identifiers. A single record per CDR3 protein comes from TCRdb applying MiXCR to the 5' RACE reads. The sample holds some 110,000 distinct CDR3 sequences, 14% to 15% seen once. Source material: whole blood. This chain joins TRBV9 and TRBJ2-1; 8 bases align to TRBD1. This clonotype was sampled from an adult who was a healthcare worker with PCR-confirmed SARS-CoV-2 infection or an uninfected control (not recorded which). The CDR3 is CASSVVQGDPYNEQFF. In nucleotides, the CDR3 is TGTGCCAGCAGCGTAGTACAGGGGGACCCCTACAATGAGCAGTTCTTC.